This T cell receptor (beta chain) was obtained from a study of T cell responses to AZD1222 COVID-19 vaccine. As for the study in general: Second-dose recipients at about 4 or about 12 weeks were treated as one pooled group.

General study findings and limits: An increase in Spike-specific TCR breadth and depth was observed after two AZD1222 doses.

About this clone: Its antigen is undetermined.

The CDR3 contains 12 residues. V dropped 3 bases and J dropped 8 bases, with 8 bases sitting between them. Using immunoSEQ multiplex PCR, the repertoire was profiled, and TCRdb retains in-frame clones only, with some absent. The sample shows 90,000 to 150,000 clones, about 90% of them seen only once. The chain links TRBV12-3 or TRBV12-4 to TRBJ2-4, with D possibly being TRBD1 (6 bases). The clonotype comes from an adult in good health. The sequencing here drew on peripheral blood, taken on day 0 of AZD1222 vaccination. CDR3 region: CASSFEGDIQYF. The DNA of the CDR3 is TGTGCCAGCAGTTTTGAGGGGGACATTCAGTACTTC.